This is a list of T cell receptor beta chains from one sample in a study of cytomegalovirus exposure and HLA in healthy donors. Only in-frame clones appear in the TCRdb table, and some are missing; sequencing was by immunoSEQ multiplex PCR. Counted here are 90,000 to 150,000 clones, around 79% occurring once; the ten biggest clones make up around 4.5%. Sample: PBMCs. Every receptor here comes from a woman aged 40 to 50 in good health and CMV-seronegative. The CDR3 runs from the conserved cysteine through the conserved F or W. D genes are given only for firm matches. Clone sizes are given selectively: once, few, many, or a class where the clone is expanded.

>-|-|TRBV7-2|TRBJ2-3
CASSLFNTDTQYF
TGTGCCAGCAGCTTATTTAACACAGATACGCAGTATTTT
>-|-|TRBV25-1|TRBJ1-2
CARCRVPKGYTF
TGTGCCAGATGCCGGGTCCCGAAAGGCTACACCTTC
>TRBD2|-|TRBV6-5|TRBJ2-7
CASSAAGAVYEQYF
TGTGCCAGCAGCGCAGCGGGGGCGGTCTACGAGCAGTACTTC
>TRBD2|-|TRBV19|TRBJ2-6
CASSLTGLAGAGANVLTF
TGTGCCAGTAGTCTGACGGGACTAGCGGGAGCTGGGGCCAACGTCCTGACTTTC
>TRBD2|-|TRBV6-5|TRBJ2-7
CASRGTSGSYEQYF
TGTGCCAGCAGGGGGACTAGCGGGAGCTACGAGCAGTACTTC
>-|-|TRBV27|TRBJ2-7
CASRYTGQGIYEQYF
TGTGCCAGCAGGTACACAGGTCAAGGGATTTACGAGCAGTACTTC
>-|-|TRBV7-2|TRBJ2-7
CASSSGRGYEQYF
TGTGCCAGCAGCTCAGGCCGGGGTTACGAGCAGTACTTC
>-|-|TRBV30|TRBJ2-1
CAWSVPRQNNEQFF
TGTGCCTGGAGTGTACCCCGACAGAACAATGAGCAGTTCTTC
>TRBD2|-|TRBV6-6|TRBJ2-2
CASSREGGVTGELFF
TGTGCCAGCAGCCGGGAGGGGGGGGTCACCGGGGAGCTGTTTTTT
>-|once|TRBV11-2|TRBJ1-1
CASSSTTGMNTEAFF
TGTGCCAGCAGTTCAACGACAGGTATGAACACTGAAGCTTTCTTT
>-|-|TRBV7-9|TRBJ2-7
CASSLAQGTYEQYF
TGTGCCAGCAGCTTAGCCCAGGGAACCTACGAGCAGTACTTC
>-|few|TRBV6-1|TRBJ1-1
CASGPNPGADTEAFF
TGTGCCAGCGGGCCAAACCCAGGGGCGGACACTGAAGCTTTCTTT
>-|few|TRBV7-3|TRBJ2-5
CASSLTGAEGETQYF
TGTGCCAGCAGCTTAACTGGGGCCGAAGGGGAGACCCAGTACTTC
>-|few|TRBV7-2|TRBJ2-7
CASSLERAYEQYF
TGTGCCAGCAGCTTAGAACGCGCCTACGAGCAGTACTTC
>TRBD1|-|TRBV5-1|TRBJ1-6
CASSFETGDSPLHF
TGCGCCAGCAGCTTCGAAACAGGGGATTCACCCCTCCACTTT
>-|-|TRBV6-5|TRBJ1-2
CASTIRLNYGYTF
TGTGCCAGCACTATCAGGCTTAACTATGGCTACACCTTC
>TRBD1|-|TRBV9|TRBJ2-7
CASSVDTGGGRYF
TGTGCCAGCAGCGTAGACACAGGGGGCGGGAGGTACTTC
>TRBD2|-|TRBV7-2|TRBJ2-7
CASSLGAGIHEQYF
TGTGCCAGCAGCTTAGGAGCGGGGATCCACGAGCAGTACTTC
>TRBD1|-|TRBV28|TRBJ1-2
CASRERTGYYGYTF
TGTGCCAGCAGGGAGAGGACAGGCTACTATGGCTACACCTTC
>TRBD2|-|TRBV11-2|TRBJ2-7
CASSLAGGPYEQYF
TGTGCCAGCAGCTTAGCGGGAGGGCCCTACGAGCAGTACTTC
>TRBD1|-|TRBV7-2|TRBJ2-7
CASSWVDRGREEQYF
TGTGCCAGCAGCTGGGTAGACAGGGGGCGCGAAGAGCAGTACTTC
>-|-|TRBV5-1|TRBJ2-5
CASSLVIQETQYF
TGCGCCAGCAGCTTGGTCATCCAAGAGACCCAGTACTTC
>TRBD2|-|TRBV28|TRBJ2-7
CASSKPGTSGSSYEQYF
TGTGCCAGCAGCAAACCCGGGACTAGCGGGAGCTCCTACGAGCAGTACTTC
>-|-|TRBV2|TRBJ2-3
CASSGRGADTQYF
TGTGCCAGCAGCGGCAGGGGTGCAGATACGCAGTATTTT
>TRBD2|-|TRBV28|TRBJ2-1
CASSLVGLAVYNEQFF
TGTGCCAGCAGTTTAGTAGGACTAGCGGTCTACAATGAGCAGTTCTTC
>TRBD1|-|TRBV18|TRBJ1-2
CASSPPGGQAHYGYTF
TGTGCCAGCTCACCACCGGGGGGACAGGCTCACTATGGCTACACCTTC
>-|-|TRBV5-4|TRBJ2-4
CASSRDWEDIQYF
TGTGCCAGCAGCCGGGACTGGGAGGACATTCAGTACTTC
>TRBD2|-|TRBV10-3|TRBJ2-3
CAIPKVLAGALDTQYF
TGTGCCATCCCAAAGGTACTAGCGGGGGCCCTGGATACGCAGTATTTT
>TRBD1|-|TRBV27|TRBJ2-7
CASSKDRLPYEQYF
TGTGCCAGCAGTAAGGACAGGCTCCCCTACGAGCAGTACTTC
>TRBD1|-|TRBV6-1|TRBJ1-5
CASSAGTGIPPQPQHF
TGTGCCAGCAGTGCGGGGACAGGGATCCCCCCACAGCCCCAGCATTTT
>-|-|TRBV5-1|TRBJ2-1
CASSLWRDRNEQFF
TGCGCCAGCAGCTTGTGGCGGGATCGGAATGAGCAGTTCTTC
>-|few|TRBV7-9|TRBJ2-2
CASFGDGELFF
TGTGCCAGCTTCGGGGACGGGGAGCTGTTTTTT
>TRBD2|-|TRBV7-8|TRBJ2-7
CASSLALAGGSYEQYF
TGTGCCAGCAGCTTAGCGTTAGCGGGAGGGTCCTACGAGCAGTACTTC
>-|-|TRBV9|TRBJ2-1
CASSVAGAPNEQFF
TGTGCCAGCAGCGTTGCGGGGGCTCCCAATGAGCAGTTCTTC
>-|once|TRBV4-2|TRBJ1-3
CASSQEVRTPSGNTIYF
TGTGCCAGCAGCCAAGAGGTTCGGACACCCTCTGGAAACACCATATATTTT
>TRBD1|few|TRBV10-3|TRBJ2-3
CAINTGTGVGDTQYF
TGTGCCATCAATACCGGGACAGGGGTCGGGGATACGCAGTATTTT
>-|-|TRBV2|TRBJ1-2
CASNAGAYYGYTF
TGTGCCAGCAATGCAGGGGCCTACTATGGCTACACCTTC